The T cell receptor (beta chain) under discussion was sequenced for a study of T-cell memory formation after mild COVID-19. Looking at the study overall: TCR clusters were mostly confined to one donor each.

It was 5'RACE with constant-segment primers that produced the TCR alpha and TCR beta cDNA libraries, which carried sample barcodes and UMIs. Using its own MiXCR run on the 5' RACE reads, TCRdb lists one record per CDR3 protein. The sample lists roughly 35,000 distinct CDR3 sequences; around a fifth were seen once. This clonotype was counted at least ten times. The antigen is undetermined. CDR3 size: 16 residues. The V end lost 1 base, the J end lost 4 bases, and 14 bases lay between the germline ends. CDR1 and CDR2 (germline): SEHNR, FQNEAQ (reference sequence). General study results and limits: Chiefly within CM and EM were the contracting CD4+ clones; CD8+ ones were within EMRA. Prior to infection, memory already included some responding clones, suggesting cross-reactive memory joined.

This chain connects TRBV7-9 to TRBJ1-3; TRBD1 is a possible D gene (5 bases). Sequences were obtained from PBMCs or a T cell subset sorted from them (not recorded which). This clonotype was obtained from an adult who had mild COVID-19 (a few samples of this study predate the infection). Cell type and time point are not known. For the CDR3, the DNA is TGTGCCAGCAGCTTAGGTGCAGGGCTTCACGGAAACACCATATATTTT. It is translated as CASSLGAGLHGNTIYF.